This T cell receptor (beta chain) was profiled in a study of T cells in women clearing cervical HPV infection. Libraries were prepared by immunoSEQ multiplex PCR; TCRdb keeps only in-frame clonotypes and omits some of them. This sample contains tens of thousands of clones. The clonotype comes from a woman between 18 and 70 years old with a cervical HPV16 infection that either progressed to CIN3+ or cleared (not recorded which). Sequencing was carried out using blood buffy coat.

CDR3 residues: CASNTPGEPYGYTF. Partial CDR3 DNA: TGTGCCAGCAACACCCCAGGGGAGCCTTATGGC. The rearrangement links TRBV7-2 to TRBJ1-2; D might be TRBD1 (6 bases). Read sequence stops 3 residues before the CDR3 end, and the germline J gene provides the missing end. There are 14 residues in the CDR3. V was cut by 7 bases and J by 5 bases, with 17 bases left in between. The V gene's germline CDR1 is SGHTA and CDR2 FQGNSA.